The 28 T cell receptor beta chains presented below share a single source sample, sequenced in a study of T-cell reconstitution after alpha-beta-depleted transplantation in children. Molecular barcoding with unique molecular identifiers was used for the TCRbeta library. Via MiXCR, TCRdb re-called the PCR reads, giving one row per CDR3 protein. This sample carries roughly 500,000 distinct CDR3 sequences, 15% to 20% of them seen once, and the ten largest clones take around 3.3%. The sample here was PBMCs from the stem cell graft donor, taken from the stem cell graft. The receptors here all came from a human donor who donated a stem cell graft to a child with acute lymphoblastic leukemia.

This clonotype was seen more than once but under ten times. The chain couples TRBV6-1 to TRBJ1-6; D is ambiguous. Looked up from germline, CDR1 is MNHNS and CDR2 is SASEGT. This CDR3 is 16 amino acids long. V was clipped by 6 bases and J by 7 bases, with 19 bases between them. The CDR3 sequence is CASREFNILWNSPLHF. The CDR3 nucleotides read TGTGCCAGCAGGGAGTTTAATATTTTATGGAATTCACCCCTCCACTTT.

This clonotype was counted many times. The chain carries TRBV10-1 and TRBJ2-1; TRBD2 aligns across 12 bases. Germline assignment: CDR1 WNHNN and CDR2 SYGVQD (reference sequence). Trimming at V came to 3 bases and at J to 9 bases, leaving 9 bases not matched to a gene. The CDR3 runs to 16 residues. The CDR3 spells CASSEYRLAGGFEQFF. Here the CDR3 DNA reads TGCGCCAGCAGTGAATATCGGCTAGCGGGAGGGTTTGAGCAGTTCTTC.

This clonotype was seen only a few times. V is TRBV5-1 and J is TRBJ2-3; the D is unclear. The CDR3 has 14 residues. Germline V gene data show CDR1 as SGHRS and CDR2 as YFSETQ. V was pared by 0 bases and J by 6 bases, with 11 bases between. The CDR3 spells CASSLAGRPDTQYF. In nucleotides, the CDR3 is TGCGCCAGCAGCTTGGCTGGGCGTCCCGATACGCAGTATTTT.

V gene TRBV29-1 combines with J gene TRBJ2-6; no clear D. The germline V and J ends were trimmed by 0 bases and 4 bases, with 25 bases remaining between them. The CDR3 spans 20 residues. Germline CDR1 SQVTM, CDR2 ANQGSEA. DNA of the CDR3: TGCAGCGTTGAAGATCCAATTCGAGGCCGAGCCGCGTTGGGGGCCAACGTCCTGACTTTC. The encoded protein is CSVEDPIRGRAALGANVLTF.

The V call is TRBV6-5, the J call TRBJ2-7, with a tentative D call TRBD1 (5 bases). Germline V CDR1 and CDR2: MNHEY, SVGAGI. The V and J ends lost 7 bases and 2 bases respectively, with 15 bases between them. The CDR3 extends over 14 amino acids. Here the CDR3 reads CASIPPDRTYEQYF. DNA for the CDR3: TGTGCCAGCATTCCTCCCGACAGAACCTACGAGCAGTACTTC.

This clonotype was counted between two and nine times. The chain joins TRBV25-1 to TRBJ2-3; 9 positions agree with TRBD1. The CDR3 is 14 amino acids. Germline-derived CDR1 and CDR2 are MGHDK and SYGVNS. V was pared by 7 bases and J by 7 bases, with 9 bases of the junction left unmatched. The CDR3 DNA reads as TGTGCCAGCACACCGGGACAGGGTTCCAATACGCAGTATTTT. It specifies CASTPGQGSNTQYF.

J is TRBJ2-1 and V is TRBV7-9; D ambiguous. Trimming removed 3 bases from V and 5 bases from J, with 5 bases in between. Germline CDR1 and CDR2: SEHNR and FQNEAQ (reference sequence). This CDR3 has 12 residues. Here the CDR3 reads CASSFSHNEQFF. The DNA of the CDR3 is TGTGCCAGCAGCTTCTCACACAATGAGCAGTTCTTC.

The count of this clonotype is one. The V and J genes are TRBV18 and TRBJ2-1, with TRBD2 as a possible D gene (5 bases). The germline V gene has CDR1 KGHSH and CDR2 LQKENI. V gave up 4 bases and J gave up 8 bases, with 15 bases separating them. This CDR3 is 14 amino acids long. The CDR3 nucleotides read TGTGCCAGCTCACGAGGGCCTACCGGCTATGAGCAGTTCTTC. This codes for CASSRGPTGYEQFF.

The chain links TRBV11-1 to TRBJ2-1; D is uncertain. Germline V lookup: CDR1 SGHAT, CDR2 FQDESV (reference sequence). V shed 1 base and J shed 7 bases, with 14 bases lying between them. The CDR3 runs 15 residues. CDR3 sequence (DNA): TGTGCCAGCAGCTTAGAAGGTCCTAGTGGGAATGAGCAGTTCTTC. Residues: CASSLEGPSGNEQFF.

The CDR3 DNA is TGCGCCAGCAGCACGGGACTATTCAATGAGCAGTTCTTC. This encodes CASSTGLFNEQFF. The chain employs TRBV5-1 and TRBJ2-1; 7 bases fit TRBD2. Germline assignment: CDR1 SGHRS and CDR2 YFSETQ. The CDR3 is made up of 13 amino acids. The ends lost 4 bases at V and 6 bases at J; junction bases unmatched: 4.

CDR3 nucleotides: TGTGCCAGCGACCGATGGCAGAATGACGAGCAGTACTTC. It specifies CASDRWQNDEQYF. The rearrangement joins TRBV7-9 to TRBJ2-7; no reliable D call. Trimming cost V 8 bases and J 5 bases, with 16 bases left between them. The CDR3 extends over 13 amino acids. Per the germline V gene, CDR1 is SEHNR and CDR2 is FQNEAQ (reference sequence).

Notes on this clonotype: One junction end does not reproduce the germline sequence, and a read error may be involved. CDR3 nucleotide sequence: TGTGCCAGCAGTTACCCGGGACAGGGCTACAATGACCAGTTCTTC. This sequence encodes CASSYPGQGYNDQFF. J is TRBJ2-1 and V is TRBV6-5, with TRBD1 identical over 9 bases. The CDR3 has 15 amino acids. The germline V gene encodes CDR1 MNHEY and CDR2 SVGAGI.

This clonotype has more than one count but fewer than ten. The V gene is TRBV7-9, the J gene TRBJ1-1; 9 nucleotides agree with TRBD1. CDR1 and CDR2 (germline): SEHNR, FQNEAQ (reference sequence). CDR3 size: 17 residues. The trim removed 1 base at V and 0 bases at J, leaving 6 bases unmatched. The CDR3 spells CASSLGWGQGMNTEAFF. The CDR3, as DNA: TGTGCCAGCAGCTTAGGGTGGGGACAGGGCATGAACACTGAAGCTTTCTTT.

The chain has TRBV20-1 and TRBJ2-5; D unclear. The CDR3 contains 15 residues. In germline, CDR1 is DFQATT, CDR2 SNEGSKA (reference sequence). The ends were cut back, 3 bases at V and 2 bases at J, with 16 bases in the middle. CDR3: CSASPLALTQETQYF. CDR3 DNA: TGCAGTGCTAGCCCCCTCGCCCTAACGCAAGAGACCCAGTACTTC.

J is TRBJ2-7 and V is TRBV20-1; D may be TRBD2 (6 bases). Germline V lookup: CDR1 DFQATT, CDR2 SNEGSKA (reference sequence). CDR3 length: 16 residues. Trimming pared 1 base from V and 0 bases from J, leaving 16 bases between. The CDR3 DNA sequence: TGCAGTGCTAGAGGACCCACGCGGAGGGACTCCTACGAGCAGTACTTC. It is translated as CSARGPTRRDSYEQYF.

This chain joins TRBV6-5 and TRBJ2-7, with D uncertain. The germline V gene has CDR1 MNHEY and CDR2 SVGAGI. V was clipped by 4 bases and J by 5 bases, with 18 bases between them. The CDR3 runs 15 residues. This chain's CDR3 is CASSSWASQAHEQYF. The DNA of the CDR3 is TGTGCCAGCAGTTCTTGGGCCTCCCAGGCCCACGAGCAGTACTTC.

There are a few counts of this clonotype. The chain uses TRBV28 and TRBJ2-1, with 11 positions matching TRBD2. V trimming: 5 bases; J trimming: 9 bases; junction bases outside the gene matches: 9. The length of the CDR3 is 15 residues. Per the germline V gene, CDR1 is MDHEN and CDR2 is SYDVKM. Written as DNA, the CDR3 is TGTGCCAGCAGTCTAAGTACTAGCGGGAGATTTGAGCAGTTCTTC. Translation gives CASSLSTSGRFEQFF.

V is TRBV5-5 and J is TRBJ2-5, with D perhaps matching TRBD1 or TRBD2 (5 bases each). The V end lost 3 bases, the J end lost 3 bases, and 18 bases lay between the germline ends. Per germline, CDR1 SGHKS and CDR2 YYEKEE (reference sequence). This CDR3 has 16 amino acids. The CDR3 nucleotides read TGTGCCAGCAGCTCAGAAACCGGGACGGGAAAAGAGACCCAGTACTTC. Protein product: CASSSETGTGKETQYF.

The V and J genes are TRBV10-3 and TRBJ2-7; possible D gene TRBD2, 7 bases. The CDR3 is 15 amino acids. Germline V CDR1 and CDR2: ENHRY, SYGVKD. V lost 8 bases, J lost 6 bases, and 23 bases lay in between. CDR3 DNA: TGTGCCATCGGGGGGGTTCAGCAGGGGAAAGGCGAGCAGTACTTC. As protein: CAIGGVQQGKGEQYF.

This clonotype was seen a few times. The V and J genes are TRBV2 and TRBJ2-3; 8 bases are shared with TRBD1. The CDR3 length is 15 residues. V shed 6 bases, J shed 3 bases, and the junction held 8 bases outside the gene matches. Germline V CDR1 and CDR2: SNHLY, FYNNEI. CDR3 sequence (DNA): TGTGCCAGCAGCGCAACAGGGGGTCCGACAGATACGCAGTATTTT. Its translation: CASSATGGPTDTQYF.

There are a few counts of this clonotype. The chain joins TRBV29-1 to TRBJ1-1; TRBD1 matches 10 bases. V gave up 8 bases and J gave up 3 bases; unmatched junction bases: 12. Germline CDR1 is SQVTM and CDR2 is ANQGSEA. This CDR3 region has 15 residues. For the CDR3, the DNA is TGCAGCTACCGACAGGGGGCCTTTGGGGACACTGAAGCTTTCTTT. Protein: CSYRQGAFGDTEAFF.

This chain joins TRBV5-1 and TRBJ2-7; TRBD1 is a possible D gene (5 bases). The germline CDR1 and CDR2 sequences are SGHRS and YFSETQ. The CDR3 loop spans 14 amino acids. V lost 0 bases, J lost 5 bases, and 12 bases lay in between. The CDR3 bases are TGCGCCAGCAGCTTGGTGGGGCTCAAACACGAGCAGTACTTC. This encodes CASSLVGLKHEQYF.

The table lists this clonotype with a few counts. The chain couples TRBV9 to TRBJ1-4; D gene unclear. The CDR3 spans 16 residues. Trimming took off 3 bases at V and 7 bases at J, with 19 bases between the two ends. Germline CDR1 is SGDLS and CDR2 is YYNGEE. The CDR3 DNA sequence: TGTGCCAGCAGCGGGGGTATTAATGTTTTATCTGAAAAACTGTTTTTT. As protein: CASSGGINVLSEKLFF.

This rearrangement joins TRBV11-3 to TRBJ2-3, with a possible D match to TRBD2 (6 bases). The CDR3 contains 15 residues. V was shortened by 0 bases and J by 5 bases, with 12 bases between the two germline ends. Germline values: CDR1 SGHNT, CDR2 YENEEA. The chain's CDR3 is CASSLDSGDQDTQYF. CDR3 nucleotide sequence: TGTGCCAGCAGCTTAGATTCGGGGGATCAAGATACGCAGTATTTT.

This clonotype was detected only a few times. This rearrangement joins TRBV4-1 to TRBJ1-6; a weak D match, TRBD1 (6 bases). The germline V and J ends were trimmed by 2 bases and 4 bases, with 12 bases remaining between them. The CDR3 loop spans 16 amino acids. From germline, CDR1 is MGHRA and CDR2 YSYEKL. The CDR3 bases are TGCGCCAGCAGCCAACGGGAGGGGGTATATAATTCACCCCTCCACTTT. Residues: CASSQREGVYNSPLHF.

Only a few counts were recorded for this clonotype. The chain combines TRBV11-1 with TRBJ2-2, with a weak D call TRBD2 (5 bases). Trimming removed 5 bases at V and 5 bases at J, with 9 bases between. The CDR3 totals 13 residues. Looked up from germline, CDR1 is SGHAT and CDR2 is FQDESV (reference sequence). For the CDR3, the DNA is TGTGCCAGCAGCCCGGGGAGAACCGGGGAGCTGTTTTTT. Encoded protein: CASSPGRTGELFF.

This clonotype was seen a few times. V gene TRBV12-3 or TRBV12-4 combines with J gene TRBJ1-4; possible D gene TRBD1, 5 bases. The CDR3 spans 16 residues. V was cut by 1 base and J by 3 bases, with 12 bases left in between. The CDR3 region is CASSLGGSAANEKLFF. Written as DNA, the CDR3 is TGTGCCAGCAGTTTAGGGGGGAGTGCCGCTAATGAAAAACTGTTTTTT.

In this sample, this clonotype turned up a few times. CDR3 loop: CSARRAPASPLHF. The CDR3 bases are TGCAGTGCCCGCCGAGCTCCAGCTTCACCCCTCCACTTT. This chain uses TRBV20-1 with TRBJ1-6; D remains unclear. This CDR3 comprises 13 residues. Trimming stripped 6 bases from V and 9 bases from J, with 15 bases between. In germline, CDR1 is DFQATT, CDR2 SNEGSKA (reference sequence).